This passage covers 7 T cell receptor beta chains from one sample sequenced in a study of blood T cell repertoires in COVID-19. Method: immunoSEQ multiplex PCR; TCRdb's copy keeps in-frame clones and lacks some. The sample includes 86,000 or so clones, around nine tenths of them seen just once. The material sequenced was peripheral blood. The receptors originated from a man aged 45-65 years with active or convalescent COVID-19.

This chain links TRBV7-7 with TRBJ1-2, with 9 nucleotides matching TRBD1. The germline V gene encodes CDR1 SSHAT and CDR2 FNYEAQ (reference sequence). Germline trimming cut 5 bases from V and 7 bases from J; bases unmatched to any gene: 5. CDR3 length: 13 amino acids. CDR3 protein: CASSPQQGAGYTF. In nucleotides, the CDR3 is TGTGCCAGCAGCCCCCAACAGGGGGCTGGCTACACCTTC. Full variable domain (rest looked up from reference TRBV7-7 and TRBJ1-2): GAGVSQSPRYKVTKRGQDVTLRCDPISSHATLYWYQQALGQGPEFLTYFNYEAQPDKSGLPSDRFSAERPEGSISTLTIQRTEQRDSAMYRCASSPQQGAGYTFGSGTRLTVV.

This clone was observed a single time. This chain joins TRBV7-2 and TRBJ1-5; 12 bases line up with TRBD1. CDR1 is SGHTA, CDR2 FQGNSA, per germline. V dropped 5 bases and J dropped 2; count of bases not matched to a gene: 1. The CDR3 contains 15 residues. The CDR3 DNA sequence: TGTGCCAGCAGCGGGACAGGGGGCGGCAATCAGCCCCAGCATTTT. This gives the protein CASSGTGGGNQPQHF.

The chain carries TRBV27 and TRBJ2-7, with TRBD2 matching 8 bases. The CDR3 consists of 12 residues. CDR1 MNHEY and CDR2 SMNVEV come from the germline V gene (reference sequence). V lost 6 bases and J lost 5; bases outside the gene matches: 3. The CDR3, as DNA: TGTGCCAGCAGGACAGCGGGGGACGAGCAGTACTTC. Its protein is CASRTAGDEQYF.

V is TRBV7-9 and J is TRBJ2-5; 14 positions agree with TRBD2. V gave up 5 bases and J gave up 7 bases; unmatched junction bases: 6. In germline, CDR1 is SEHNR, CDR2 FQNEAQ (reference sequence). The CDR3 is made up of 15 amino acids. CDR3 in amino acids: CASSPGLAGVWTQYF. CDR3 DNA sequence: TGTGCCAGCAGCCCGGGACTAGCGGGGGTCTGGACCCAGTACTTC.

This clone showed up just once. This chain connects TRBV11-3 to TRBJ2-1, with a tentative D call TRBD1 (5 bases). This CDR3 has 13 residues. Germline V lookup: CDR1 SGHNT, CDR2 YENEEA. Trimming left V 4 bases short and J 6 bases short, with 10 bases between. CDR3 protein: CASSSDDSNEQFF. The CDR3 DNA is TGTGCCAGCAGCTCCGACGACAGCAATGAGCAGTTCTTC.

This clone was seen just once. The V and J genes are TRBV15 and TRBJ1-2; 9 bases align to TRBD1. The CDR3 runs 13 residues. The V gene's germline CDR1 is LNHNV and CDR2 YYDKDF (reference sequence). V gave up 5 bases and J gave up 8 bases; unmatched junction bases: 6. The CDR3 nucleotides are TGTGCCACCAGCTTACAGGGGGCTAACGGCTACACCTTC. Its translation: CATSLQGANGYTF.

The rearrangement joins TRBV19 to TRBJ2-3, with no clear D. CDR1 is LNHDA and CDR2 is SQIVND in the germline V gene (reference sequence). The CDR3 runs to 14 residues. The V end lost 3 bases, the J end lost 4 bases, and 11 bases lay between the germline ends. CDR3 in DNA: TGTGCCAGTAGTATGACTGTCTCCGCAGATACGCAGTATTTT. This sequence encodes CASSMTVSADTQYF.